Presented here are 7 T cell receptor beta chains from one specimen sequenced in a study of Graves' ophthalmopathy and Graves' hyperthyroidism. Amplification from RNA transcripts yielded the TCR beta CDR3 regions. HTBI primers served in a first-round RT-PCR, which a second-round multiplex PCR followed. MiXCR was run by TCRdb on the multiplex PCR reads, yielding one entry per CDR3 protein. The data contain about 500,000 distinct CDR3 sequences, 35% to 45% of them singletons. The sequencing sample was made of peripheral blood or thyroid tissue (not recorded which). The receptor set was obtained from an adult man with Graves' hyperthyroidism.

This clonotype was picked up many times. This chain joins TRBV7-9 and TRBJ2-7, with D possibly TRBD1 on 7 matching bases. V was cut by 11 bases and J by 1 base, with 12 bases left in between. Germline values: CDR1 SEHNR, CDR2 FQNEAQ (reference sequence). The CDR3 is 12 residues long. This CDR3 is CAGAGQSYEQYF. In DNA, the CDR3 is TGTGCCGGCGCGGGACAGTCCTACGAGCAGTACTTC. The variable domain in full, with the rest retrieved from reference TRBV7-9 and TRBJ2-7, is DTGVSQNPRHKITKRGQNVTFRCDPISEHNRLYWYRQTLGQGPEFLTYFQNEAQLEKSRLLSDRFSAERPKGSFSTLEIQRTEQGDSAMYLCAGAGQSYEQYFGPGTRLTVT.

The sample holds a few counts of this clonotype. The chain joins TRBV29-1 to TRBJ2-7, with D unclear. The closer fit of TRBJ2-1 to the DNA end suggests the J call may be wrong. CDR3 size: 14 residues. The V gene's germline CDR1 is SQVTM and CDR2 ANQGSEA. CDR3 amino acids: CSVTPPPGGNEQFF. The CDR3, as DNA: TGCAGCGTGACCCCTCCCCCGGGTGGCAATGAGCAGTTCTTC.

CDR3 protein: CATSDRGGEAFF. For the CDR3, the DNA is TGTGCCACCTCGGATAGGGGGGGCGAAGCTTTCTTT. The genes are TRBV3-1 and TRBJ1-1, with a weak D call TRBD1 (6 bases). The CDR3 runs 12 residues. CDR1 LGHDT and CDR2 YNNKEL come from the germline V gene (reference sequence). Between the trimmed V and J ends, which lost 10 bases and 8 bases, there was a span of 17 bases.

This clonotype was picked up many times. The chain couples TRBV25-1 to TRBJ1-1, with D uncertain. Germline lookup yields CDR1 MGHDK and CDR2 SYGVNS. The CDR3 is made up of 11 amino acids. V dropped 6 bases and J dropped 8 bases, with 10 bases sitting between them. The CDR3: CASSRLLEAFF. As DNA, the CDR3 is TGTGCCAGCAGCCGACTGTTAGAAGCTTTCTTT.

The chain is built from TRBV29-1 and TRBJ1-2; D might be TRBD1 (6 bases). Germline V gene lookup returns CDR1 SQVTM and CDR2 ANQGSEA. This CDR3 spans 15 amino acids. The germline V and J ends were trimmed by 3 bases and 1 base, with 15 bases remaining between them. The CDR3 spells CSVELMTGDNYGYTF. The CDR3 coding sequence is TGCAGCGTTGAGCTGATGACAGGAGATAACTATGGCTACACCTTC.

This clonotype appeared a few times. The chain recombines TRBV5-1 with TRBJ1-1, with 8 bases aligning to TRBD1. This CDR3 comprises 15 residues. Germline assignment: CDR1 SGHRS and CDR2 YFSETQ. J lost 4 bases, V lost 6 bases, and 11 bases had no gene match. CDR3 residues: CASNNEDRGPTEAFF. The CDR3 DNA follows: TGCGCCAGCAACAATGAAGACAGGGGACCCACTGAAGCTTTCTTT. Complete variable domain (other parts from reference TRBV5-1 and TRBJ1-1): KAGVTQTPRYLIKTRGQQVTLSCSPISGHRSVSWYQQTPGQGLQFLFEYFSETQRNKGNFPGRFSGRQFSNSRSEMNVSTLELGDSALYLCASNNEDRGPTEAFFGQGTRLTVV.

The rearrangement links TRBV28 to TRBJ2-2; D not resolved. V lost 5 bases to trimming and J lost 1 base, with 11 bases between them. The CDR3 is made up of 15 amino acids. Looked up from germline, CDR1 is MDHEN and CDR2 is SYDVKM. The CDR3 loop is CASSTPPRNTGELFF. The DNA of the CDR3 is TGTGCCAGCAGTACCCCCCCCAGGAACACCGGGGAGCTGTTTTTT.